The subject of this entry is one T cell receptor (beta chain). Its specificity is unknown. Repertoires were generated with immunoSEQ multiplex PCR, while TCRdb's copy carries only in-frame clones and drops some. The sample holds about 52,000 clones, 75% to 90% seen once. The sample is drawn from a study of T cells in localized non-small cell lung cancer. Whole-study findings and limits: Adjacent lung was found to contain a median approximately 62 of the top 100 tumor clones. Clonality peaked in uninvolved adjacent lung rather than tumor.

Germline V CDR1 and CDR2: SGHNT, YYREEE (reference sequence). This CDR3 comprises 13 residues. Trimming removed 4 bases at V and 3 bases at J, with 8 bases between. This sequence originates from a male donor at least 60 years old with stage III squamous cell lung carcinoma. V gene TRBV5-4 combines with J gene TRBJ2-1; perhaps TRBD1 as D (6 bases). Sequencing was performed on peripheral blood, taken before any cancer treatment. The CDR3 DNA sequence: TGTGCCAGCAGCCGGACAGACTACAATGAGCAGTTCTTC. Its protein product is CASSRTDYNEQFF.